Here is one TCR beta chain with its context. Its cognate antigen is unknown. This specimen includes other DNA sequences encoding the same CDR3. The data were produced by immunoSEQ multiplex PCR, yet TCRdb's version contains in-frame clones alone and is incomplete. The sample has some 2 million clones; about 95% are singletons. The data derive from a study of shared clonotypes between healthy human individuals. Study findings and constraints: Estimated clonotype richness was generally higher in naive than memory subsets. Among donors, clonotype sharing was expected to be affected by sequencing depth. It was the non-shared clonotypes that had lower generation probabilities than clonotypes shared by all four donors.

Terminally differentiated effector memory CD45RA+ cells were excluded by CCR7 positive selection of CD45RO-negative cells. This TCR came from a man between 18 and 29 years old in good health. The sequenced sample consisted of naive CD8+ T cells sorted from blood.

CDR3 sequence reads: CASSSPLYNEQFF. DNA for the CDR3: TGTGCCAGCAGCTCCCCCCTTTACAATGAGCAGTTCTTC. V and J are TRBV7-9 and TRBJ2-1; D gene ambiguous. Germline V gene data show CDR1 as SEHNR and CDR2 as FQNEAQ (reference sequence). The CDR3 spans 13 residues. V lost 4 bases to trimming and J lost 4 bases, with 8 bases between them.